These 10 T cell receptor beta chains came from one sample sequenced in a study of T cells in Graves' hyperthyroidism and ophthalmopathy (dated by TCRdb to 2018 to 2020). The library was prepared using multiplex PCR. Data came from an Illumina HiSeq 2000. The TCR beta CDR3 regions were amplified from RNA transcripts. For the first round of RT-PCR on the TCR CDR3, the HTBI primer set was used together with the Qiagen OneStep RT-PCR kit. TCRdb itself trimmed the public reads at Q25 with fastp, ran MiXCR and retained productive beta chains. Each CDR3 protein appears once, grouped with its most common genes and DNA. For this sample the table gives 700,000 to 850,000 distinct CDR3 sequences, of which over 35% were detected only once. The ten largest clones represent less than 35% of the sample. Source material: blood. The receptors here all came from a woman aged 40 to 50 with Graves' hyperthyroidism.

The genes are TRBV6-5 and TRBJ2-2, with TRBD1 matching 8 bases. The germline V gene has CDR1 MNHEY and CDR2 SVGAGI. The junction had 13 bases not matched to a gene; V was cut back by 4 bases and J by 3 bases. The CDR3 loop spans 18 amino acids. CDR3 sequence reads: CASSSPKTTGVYTGELFF. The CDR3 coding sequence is TGTGCCAGCAGTTCCCCGAAGACGACAGGGGTCTACACCGGGGAGCTGTTTTTT.

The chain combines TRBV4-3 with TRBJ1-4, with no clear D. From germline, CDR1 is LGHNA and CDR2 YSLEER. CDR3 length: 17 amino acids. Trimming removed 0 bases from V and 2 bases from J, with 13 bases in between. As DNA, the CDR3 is TGCGCCAGCAGCCAAGAAGATGCCCAGTTGACTAATGAAAAACTGTTTTTT. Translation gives CASSQEDAQLTNEKLFF.

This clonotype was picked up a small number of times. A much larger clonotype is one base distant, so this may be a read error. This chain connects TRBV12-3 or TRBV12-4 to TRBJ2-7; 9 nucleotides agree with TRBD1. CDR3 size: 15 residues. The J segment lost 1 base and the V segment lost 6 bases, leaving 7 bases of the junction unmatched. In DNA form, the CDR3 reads TGTGCCAGCAGCACCCCGGGACAGGGATCCTACGAGCAGTACTTC. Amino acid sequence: CASSTPGQGSYEQYF.

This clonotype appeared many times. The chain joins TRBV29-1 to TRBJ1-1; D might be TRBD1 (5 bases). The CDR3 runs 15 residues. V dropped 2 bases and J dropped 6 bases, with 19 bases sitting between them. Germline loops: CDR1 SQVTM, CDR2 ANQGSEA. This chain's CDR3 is CSVEYGGEEGAEAFF. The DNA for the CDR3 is TGCAGCGTTGAATATGGAGGGGAGGAAGGCGCTGAAGCTTTCTTT. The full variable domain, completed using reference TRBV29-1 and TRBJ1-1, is SAVISQKPSRDICQRGTSLTIQCQVDSQVTMMFWYRQQPGQSLTLIATANQGSEATYESGFVIDKFPISRPNLTFSTLTVSNMSPEDSSIYLCSVEYGGEEGAEAFFGQGTRLTVV.

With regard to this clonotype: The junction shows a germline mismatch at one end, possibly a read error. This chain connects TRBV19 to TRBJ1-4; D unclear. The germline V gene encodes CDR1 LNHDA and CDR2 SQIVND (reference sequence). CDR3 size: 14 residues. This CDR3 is CASSSEGKSEKRFF. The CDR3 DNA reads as TGTGCCAGTAGTTCGGAAGGGAAGAGTGAAAAACGGTTTTTT.

The CDR3 spells CASSIGQAGNTIYF. In DNA, the CDR3 is TGTGCCAGTAGTATTGGACAGGCTGGAAACACCATATATTTT. The rearrangement uses TRBV19 and TRBJ1-3, with 7 positions matching TRBD1. CDR3 length: 14 residues. Germline CDR1 is LNHDA and CDR2 is SQIVND (reference sequence). The trim removed 3 bases at V and 2 bases at J, leaving 1 base unmatched. The complete variable domain, with remaining parts taken from reference TRBV19 and TRBJ1-3, reads DGGITQSPKYLFRKEGQNVTLSCEQNLNHDAMYWYRQDPGQGLRLIYYSQIVNDFQKGDIAEGYSVSREKKESFPLTVTSAQKNPTAFYLCASSIGQAGNTIYFGEGSWLTVV.

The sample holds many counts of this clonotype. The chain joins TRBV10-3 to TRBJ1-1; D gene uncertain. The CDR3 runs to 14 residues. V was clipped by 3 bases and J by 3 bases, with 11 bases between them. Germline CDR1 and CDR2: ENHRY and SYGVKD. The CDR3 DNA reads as TGTGCCATCAGTGACCTAGATACAGACACTGAAGCTTTCTTT. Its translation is CAISDLDTDTEAFF.

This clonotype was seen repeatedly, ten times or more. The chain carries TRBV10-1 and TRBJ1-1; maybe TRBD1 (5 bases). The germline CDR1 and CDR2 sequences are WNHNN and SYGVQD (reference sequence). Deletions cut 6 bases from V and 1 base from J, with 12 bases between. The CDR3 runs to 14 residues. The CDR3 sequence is CASSGGSRNTEAFF. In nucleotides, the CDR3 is TGCGCCAGCAGCGGGGGGTCGAGGAACACTGAAGCTTTCTTT.

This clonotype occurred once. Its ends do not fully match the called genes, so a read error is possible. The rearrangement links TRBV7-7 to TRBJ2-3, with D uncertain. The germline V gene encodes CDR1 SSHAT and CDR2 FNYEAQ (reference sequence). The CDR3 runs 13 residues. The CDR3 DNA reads TGTGCTAGCAGCTTACACACCACAGATACGCAGTATTTT. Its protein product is CASSLHTTDTQYF.

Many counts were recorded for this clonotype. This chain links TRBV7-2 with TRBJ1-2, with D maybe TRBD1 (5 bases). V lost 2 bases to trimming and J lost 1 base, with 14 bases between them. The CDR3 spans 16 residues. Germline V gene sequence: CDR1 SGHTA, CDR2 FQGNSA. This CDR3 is CASSLSRASSNYGYTF. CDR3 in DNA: TGTGCCAGCAGCTTAAGCAGGGCCTCCAGTAACTATGGCTACACCTTC.